This TCR beta chain was profiled in a study of T cells in localized non-small cell lung cancer. Overall study results and limits: The study found T cell clonality highest in uninvolved adjacent lung, above tumor. Adjacent lung exhibited a median of around 60 among the 100 most abundant tumor clones. Longer overall survival was associated with a higher density of T cells in the blood. Heterogeneity remains possible, as sequencing covered one tumor region only.

Only in-frame clones appear in the TCRdb table, and some are missing; sequencing was by immunoSEQ multiplex PCR. Here the sample spans around 64,000 clones, roughly 76% being singletons. The CDR3 totals 14 residues. V gave up 3 bases and J gave up 2 bases, with 8 bases separating them. The germline CDR1 and CDR2 sequences are LNHDA and SQIVND (reference sequence). Details on this clone: Its antigen is as yet unknown.

V usage is TRBV19 and J usage is TRBJ2-1, with D perhaps matching TRBD2 (5 bases). The sequence was collected from a man between 40 and 75 years old with stage II lung adenocarcinoma. Specimen: PBMCs, collected before any cancer treatment. The DNA of the CDR3 is TGTGCCAGTAGTATTGTCGGGACCTACAATGAGCAGTTCTTC. Its protein is CASSIVGTYNEQFF. The full variable domain, rest sourced from reference TRBV19 and TRBJ2-1, is DGGITQSPKYLFRKEGQNVTLSCEQNLNHDAMYWYRQDPGQGLRLIYYSQIVNDFQKGDIAEGYSVSREKKESFPLTVTSAQKNPTAFYLCASSIVGTYNEQFFGPGTRLTVL.